This T cell receptor beta chain is from a study of blood T cells in healthy people across ages. The study's findings and limits: TCR beta diversity was tightly associated with the proportion of naive T cells.

Primed by a sample-barcoded 5' primer and a J-beta primer mix, a second PCR proceeded for 7 to 11 cycles. Every cDNA was tagged by a template-switch adaptor with 12 random nucleotides. TCRdb re-called the 5' RACE reads with MiXCR, one entry per CDR3 protein. The data show about 1.5 million distinct CDR3 sequences, with roughly two fifths seen just once and over 3.5% held by the top ten. Healthy Caucasians from Russia aged roughly 6 to 95 served as donors. Each sample gave at least 6 million isolated PBMCs. A note on this clonotype: Its antigen is undetermined.

V lost 7 bases and J lost 6; bases outside the gene matches: 2. Germline V gene sequence: CDR1 MNHEY, CDR2 SMNVEV (reference sequence). This CDR3 is 12 amino acids long. This sequence joins TRBV27 and TRBJ2-2, with TRBD2 matching 7 bases. Specimen: blood. The sequence was collected from a woman younger than 35 in good health. The CDR3 nucleotides are TGTGCCAGCATTGGACTAGCCGGGGAGCTGTTTTTT. Residues: CASIGLAGELFF.